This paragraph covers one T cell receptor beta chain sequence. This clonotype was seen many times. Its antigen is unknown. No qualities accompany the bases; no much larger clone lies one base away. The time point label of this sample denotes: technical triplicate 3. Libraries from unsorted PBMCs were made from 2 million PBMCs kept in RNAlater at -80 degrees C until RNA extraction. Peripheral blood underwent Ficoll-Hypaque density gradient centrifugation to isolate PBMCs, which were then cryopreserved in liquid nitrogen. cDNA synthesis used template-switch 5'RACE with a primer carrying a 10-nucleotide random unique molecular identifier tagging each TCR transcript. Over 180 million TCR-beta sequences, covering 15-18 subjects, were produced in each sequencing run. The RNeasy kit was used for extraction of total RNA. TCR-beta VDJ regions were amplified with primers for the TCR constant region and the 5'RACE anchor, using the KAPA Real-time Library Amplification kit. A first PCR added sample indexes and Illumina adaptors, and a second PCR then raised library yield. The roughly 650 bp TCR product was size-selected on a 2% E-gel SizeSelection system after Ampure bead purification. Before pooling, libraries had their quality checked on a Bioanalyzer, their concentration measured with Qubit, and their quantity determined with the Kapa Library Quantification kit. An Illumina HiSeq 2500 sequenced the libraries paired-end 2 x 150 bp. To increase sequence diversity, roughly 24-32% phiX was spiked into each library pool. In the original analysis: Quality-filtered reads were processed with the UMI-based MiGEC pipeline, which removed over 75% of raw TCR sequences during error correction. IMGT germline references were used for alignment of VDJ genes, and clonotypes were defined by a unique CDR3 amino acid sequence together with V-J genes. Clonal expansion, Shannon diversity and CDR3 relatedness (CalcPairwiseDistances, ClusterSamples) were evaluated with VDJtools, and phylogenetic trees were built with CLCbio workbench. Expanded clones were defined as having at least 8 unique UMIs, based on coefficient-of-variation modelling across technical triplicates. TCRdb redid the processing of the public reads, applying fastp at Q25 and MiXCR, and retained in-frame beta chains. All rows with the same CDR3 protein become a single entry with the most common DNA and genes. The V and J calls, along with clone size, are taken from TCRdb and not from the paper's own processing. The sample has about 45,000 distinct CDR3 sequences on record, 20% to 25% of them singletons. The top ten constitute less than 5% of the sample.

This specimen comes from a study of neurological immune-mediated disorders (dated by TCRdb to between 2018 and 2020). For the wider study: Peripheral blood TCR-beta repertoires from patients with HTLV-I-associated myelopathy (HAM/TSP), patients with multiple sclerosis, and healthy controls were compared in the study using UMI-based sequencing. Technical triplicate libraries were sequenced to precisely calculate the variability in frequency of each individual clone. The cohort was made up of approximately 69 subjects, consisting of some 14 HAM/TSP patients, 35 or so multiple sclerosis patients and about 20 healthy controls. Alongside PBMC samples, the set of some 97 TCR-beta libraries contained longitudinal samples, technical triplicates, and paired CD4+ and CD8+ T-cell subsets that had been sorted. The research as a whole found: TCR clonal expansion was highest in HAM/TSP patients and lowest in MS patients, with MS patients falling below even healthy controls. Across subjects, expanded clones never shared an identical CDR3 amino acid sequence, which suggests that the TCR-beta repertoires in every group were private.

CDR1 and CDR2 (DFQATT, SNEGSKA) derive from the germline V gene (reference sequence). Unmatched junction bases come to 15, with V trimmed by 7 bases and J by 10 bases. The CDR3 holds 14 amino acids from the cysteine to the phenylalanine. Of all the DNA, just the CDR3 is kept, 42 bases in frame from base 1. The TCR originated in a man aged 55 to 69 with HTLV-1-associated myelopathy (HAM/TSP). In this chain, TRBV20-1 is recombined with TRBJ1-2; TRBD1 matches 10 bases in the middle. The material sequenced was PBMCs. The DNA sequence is TGCAGTGTAGTGAGAAGACAGGGGGCTTCAGACTACACCTTC. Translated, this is CSVVRRQGASDYTF.